This passage covers 31 T cell receptor beta chains from one sample sequenced in a study of blood T cell repertoires in COVID-19 (dated by TCRdb to about 2020). Library construction relied on the immunoSEQ multiplex PCR assay. Held by TCRdb, this immuneACCESS table contains in-frame sequences only and omits some clones. Under half of the omission traces to an unresolved V gene where checked; the cause of the rest is unknown. The sample table shows 200,000 to 300,000 clones, and 87% are seen once. Around 1.5% of the sample belongs to the ten largest clones. The material sequenced was peripheral blood. These receptors all stem from a woman between 40 and 50 years old who had recovered from COVID-19.

This rearrangement joins TRBV30 to TRBJ1-3; TRBD1 matches at 8 bases. The V and J ends lost 3 bases and 7 bases, in that order; junction bases with no gene match: 5. CDR3 length equals 13 residues. CDR1 is GTSNPN, CDR2 SVGIG, per germline (reference sequence). CDR3 region: CAWRDRVRNTIYF. In nucleotides, the CDR3 is TGTGCCTGGAGGGACAGGGTTAGGAACACCATATATTTT.

DNA of the CDR3: TGTGCCAGCAGCCCCGACGGGGAGCGGTACAATGAGCAGTTCTTC. This sequence encodes CASSPDGERYNEQFF. The V gene is TRBV13, the J gene TRBJ2-1, with D possibly matching TRBD2 (5 bases). With 5 bases removed from V and 4 bases from J, the gap between germline ends came to 15 bases. From germline, CDR1 is PRHDT and CDR2 FYEKMQ (reference sequence). The CDR3 length is 15 residues.

The chain has TRBV6-2 or TRBV6-3 and TRBJ2-5; perhaps TRBD1 as D (6 bases). CDR1 is MNHEY, CDR2 SVGEGT, per germline. The CDR3 consists of 16 residues. With 5 bases removed from V and 4 bases from J, the gap between germline ends came to 20 bases. The CDR3 region has the DNA TGTGCCAGCAGTGGTCTTCGTTTGGGGGCCGGAGAGACCCAGTACTTC. It yields the protein CASSGLRLGAGETQYF.

This chain connects TRBV6-5 to TRBJ1-3; D is uncertain. CDR1 is MNHEY and CDR2 is SVGAGI in the germline V gene. V lost 0 bases, J lost 4 bases, and 7 bases lay in between. The CDR3 consists of 14 residues. The CDR3 DNA reads as TGTGCCAGCAGTTACTCCAACGAGGGAAACACCATATATTTT. Translated: CASSYSNEGNTIYF.

The V call is TRBV7-2, the J call TRBJ1-4, with TRBD1 as a possible D gene (6 bases). Per germline, CDR1 SGHTA and CDR2 FQGNSA. The germline V and J ends were trimmed by 5 bases and 4 bases, with 17 bases remaining between them. This CDR3 has 16 amino acids. The CDR3 bases are TGTGCCAGCAGCCGCCGCCCGACAGGCCTTAATGAAAAACTGTTTTTT. Its protein product is CASSRRPTGLNEKLFF. The full variable domain, completed using reference TRBV7-2 and TRBJ1-4, is GAGVSQSPSNKVTEKGKDVELRCDPISGHTALYWYRQSLGQGLEFLIYFQGNSAPDKSGLPSDRFSAERTGGSVSTLTIQRTQQEDSAVYLCASSRRPTGLNEKLFFGSGTQLSVL.

The chain uses TRBV24-1 and TRBJ2-5, with 9 bases that match TRBD1. Trimming cost V 4 bases and J 2 bases; bases outside gene matches: 10. The CDR3 totals 17 residues. Germline CDR1 is KGHDR and CDR2 is SFDVKD. The CDR3 sequence is CATSDNRGQGIQETQYF. DNA for the CDR3: TGTGCCACCAGTGACAACAGGGGGCAAGGGATTCAAGAGACCCAGTACTTC.

This clone was counted once. J is TRBJ1-1 and V is TRBV19, with 10 bases that match TRBD1. The V and J ends lost 6 bases and 7 bases, in that order; junction bases with no gene match: 11. The CDR3 contains 15 residues. Germline-derived CDR1 and CDR2 are LNHDA and SQIVND (reference sequence). DNA for the CDR3: TGTGCCAGTAGCAACCCATGGACAGGGGGGCTTGAAGCTTTCTTT. Translated: CASSNPWTGGLEAFF.

This chain links TRBV7-6 with TRBJ2-4; 8 nucleotides line up with TRBD1. CDR3 size: 13 residues. CDR1 is SGHVS, CDR2 FNYEAQ, per germline. V shed 5 bases and J 6 bases; nucleotides not matched to a gene: 3. CDR3: CASSPDRVNIQYF. The CDR3 DNA sequence: TGTGCCAGCAGCCCGGACAGGGTAAACATTCAGTACTTC.

The J gene is TRBJ2-3, the V gene TRBV14, with 13 nucleotides matching TRBD2. The trim removed 2 bases at V and 4 bases at J, leaving 9 bases unmatched. This CDR3 is built from 18 residues. CDR1 is SGHDN, CDR2 FVKESK, per germline. The CDR3 DNA reads as TGTGCCAGCAGCCAATACGGGACTAGCGGGGCCGGGGCAGATACGCAGTATTTT. As protein: CASSQYGTSGAGADTQYF.

The genes are TRBV12-5 and TRBJ1-1, with 8 bases aligning to TRBD1. Germline V gene sequence: CDR1 LGHNT, CDR2 FRNRAP. This CDR3 spans 15 amino acids. V trimming: 5 bases; J trimming: 5 bases; junction bases outside the gene matches: 10. CDR3 protein: CASGRQGARGTEAFF. For the CDR3, the DNA is TGTGCTAGTGGTCGTCAGGGGGCGAGAGGAACTGAAGCTTTCTTT.

This chain joins TRBV7-3 and TRBJ2-3, with TRBD2 matching 9 bases. The V and J ends lost 0 bases and 4 bases, in that order; junction bases with no gene match: 5. This CDR3 is 16 amino acids long. The germline V gene encodes CDR1 SGHTA and CDR2 FQGTGA. The CDR3 coding sequence is TGTGCCAGCAGCTTAACGAGCGGGGGGTATGCAGATACGCAGTATTTT. Protein: CASSLTSGGYADTQYF. The full variable domain, rest sourced from reference TRBV7-3 and TRBJ2-3, is GAGVSQTPSNKVTEKGKYVELRCDPISGHTALYWYRQSLGQGPEFLIYFQGTGAADDSGLPNDRFFAVRPEGSVSTLKIQRTERGDSAVYLCASSLTSGGYADTQYFGPGTRLTVL.

A single count supports this clone. The chain joins TRBV25-1 to TRBJ1-2, with D unclear. There are 15 residues in the CDR3. Germline V gives CDR1 MGHDK, CDR2 SYGVNS. V shed 0 bases and J shed 8 bases, with 16 bases lying between them. Here the CDR3 reads CASSEYGDGVGGYTF. The CDR3 region has the DNA TGTGCCAGCAGTGAATATGGTGACGGGGTTGGGGGCTACACCTTC.

V usage is TRBV6-2 or TRBV6-3 and J usage is TRBJ2-5; 7 bases map to TRBD1. Germline V gene sequence: CDR1 MNHEY, CDR2 SVGEGT. V lost 6 bases to trimming and J lost 5 bases; unmatched junction nucleotides: 6. There are 13 residues in the CDR3. In DNA form, the CDR3 reads TGTGCCAGCAGCCGACAGGGATCGGAGACCCAGTACTTC. This gives the protein CASSRQGSETQYF.

The J gene is TRBJ2-3, the V gene TRBV30, with unresolved D. The CDR3 covers 12 residues. Germline CDR1 is GTSNPN and CDR2 is SVGIG (reference sequence). V was pared by 0 bases and J by 4 bases, with 5 bases between. In nucleotides, the CDR3 is TGTGCCTGGAGTGTCGTAGCAGATACGCAGTATTTT. This translates into CAWSVVADTQYF.

The chain combines TRBV5-1 with TRBJ2-7; D gene ambiguous. This CDR3 is built from 12 residues. The ends were cut back, 0 bases at V and 12 bases at J, with 13 bases in the middle. The germline V gene has CDR1 SGHRS and CDR2 YFSETQ. The DNA of the CDR3 is TGCGCCAGCAGCTTGGACGGGTCTGCCGTGTACTTC. This sequence encodes CASSLDGSAVYF.

The sample holds one count of this clone. CDR3 sequence reads: CASSSRQGRGYEQYF. Written as DNA, the CDR3 is TGTGCCAGCAGTTCCCGACAGGGGAGGGGCTACGAGCAGTACTTC. The chain is built from TRBV6-6 and TRBJ2-7, with D maybe TRBD1 (8 bases). CDR3 size: 15 residues. V lost 4 bases, J lost 3 bases, and 16 bases lay in between. CDR1 is MNHNY and CDR2 is SVGAGI in the germline V gene (reference sequence).

This chain joins TRBV5-1 and TRBJ2-4; D is unresolved. The CDR3 length is 14 residues. V gave up 3 bases and J gave up 0 bases, with 7 bases separating them. Germline assignment: CDR1 SGHRS and CDR2 YFSETQ. The CDR3 spells CASSYTEAKNIQYF. The DNA for the CDR3 is TGCGCCAGCAGCTACACAGAAGCCAAAAACATTCAGTACTTC.

V gene TRBV2 combines with J gene TRBJ1-2, with D uncertain. Germline V gives CDR1 SNHLY, CDR2 FYNNEI. This CDR3 is built from 12 residues. V was cut by 8 bases and J by 1 base, with 8 bases left in between. CDR3: CASDRVNYGYTF. The CDR3 DNA reads as TGTGCCAGCGACCGGGTTAACTATGGCTACACCTTC.

The chain recombines TRBV9 with TRBJ2-7, with 7 bases fitting TRBD1. The CDR3 runs to 15 residues. The junction had 3 bases not matched to a gene; V was cut back by 0 bases and J by 0 bases. CDR1 and CDR2 from the germline V gene are SGDLS and YYNGEE. The CDR3 here is CASSVDAGGSYEQYF. In nucleotides, the CDR3 is TGTGCCAGCAGCGTAGACGCAGGGGGCTCCTACGAGCAGTACTTC.

The rearrangement links TRBV27 to TRBJ1-2, with TRBD1 as a possible D gene (5 bases). The CDR3 loop spans 15 amino acids. Germline V lookup: CDR1 MNHEY, CDR2 SMNVEV (reference sequence). V gave up 7 bases and J gave up 4 bases, with 19 bases separating them. CDR3 coding DNA: TGTGCCAGCAAGCTAGGTGGTAAAGGGGCCTATGGCTACACCTTC. It codes for CASKLGGKGAYGYTF.

CDR3 region: CASSVSRGSGANVLTF. The CDR3 DNA is TGTGCCAGCAGTGTATCAAGGGGGTCCGGGGCCAACGTCCTGACTTTC. The chain is built from TRBV6-1 and TRBJ2-6; D is perhaps TRBD1 (6 bases). CDR3 length equals 16 residues. CDR1 MNHNS and CDR2 SASEGT come from the germline V gene. V lost 4 bases and J 4 bases, leaving 14 bases between the germline ends.

V is TRBV7-2 and J is TRBJ1-1, with TRBD1 identical over 10 bases. The germline CDR1 and CDR2 sequences are SGHTA and FQGNSA. The CDR3 totals 15 residues. V lost 6 bases to trimming and J lost 6 bases; unmatched junction nucleotides: 10. This CDR3 is CASSTTGGGLAEAFF. The CDR3 bases are TGTGCCAGCAGTACGACAGGGGGCGGTTTGGCTGAAGCTTTCTTT.

This clone was counted only a few times. In DNA form, the CDR3 reads TGTGCCAGCACCCGGGAGGGGCGACAGCCCCAGCATTTT. It codes for CASTREGRQPQHF. The gene calls are TRBV2 and TRBJ1-5; tentative D call: TRBD1 (5 bases). The CDR3 has 13 amino acids. Between the trimmed V and J ends, which lost 7 bases and 7 bases, there was a span of 14 bases. CDR1 and CDR2 from the germline V gene are SNHLY and FYNNEI.

The rearrangement joins TRBV4-1 to TRBJ1-5; D remains ambiguous. Trimming took off 4 bases at V and 5 bases at J, with 12 bases between the two ends. The CDR3 extends over 14 amino acids. Germline CDR1 is MGHRA and CDR2 is YSYEKL. CDR3 region: CASSPRARDQPQHF. The CDR3 region has the DNA TGCGCCAGCAGCCCGCGGGCACGGGATCAGCCCCAGCATTTT.

Concerning this clone itself: The same CDR3 is also encoded by other DNA sequences in this sample. This chain uses TRBV5-1 with TRBJ2-7, with D possibly being TRBD2 (5 bases). From germline, CDR1 is SGHRS and CDR2 YFSETQ. V lost 0 bases to trimming and J lost 3 bases, with 7 bases between them. The CDR3 spans 13 residues. The CDR3 region has the DNA TGCGCCAGCAGCTTGGATCGGGGCTACGAGCAGTACTTC. This translates into CASSLDRGYEQYF. The whole variable domain, remainder taken from reference TRBV5-1 and TRBJ2-7, is KAGVTQTPRYLIKTRGQQVTLSCSPISGHRSVSWYQQTPGQGLQFLFEYFSETQRNKGNFPGRFSGRQFSNSRSEMNVSTLELGDSALYLCASSLDRGYEQYFGPGTRLTVT.

J is TRBJ1-1 and V is TRBV6-5; D possibly corresponds to TRBD1 (5 bases). From germline, CDR1 is MNHEY and CDR2 SVGAGI. The CDR3 sequence is 15 residues long. Trimming cost V 7 bases and J 4 bases, with 19 bases left between them. The CDR3 here is CASIWDSKGRTEAFF. For the CDR3, the DNA is TGTGCCAGCATCTGGGATTCAAAGGGGCGCACTGAAGCTTTCTTT.

This clone came up once. The chain joins TRBV5-6 to TRBJ2-1; D perhaps matches TRBD2 (5 bases). The CDR3 covers 15 residues. V dropped 2 bases and J dropped 7 bases, with 16 bases sitting between them. Per germline, CDR1 SGHDT and CDR2 YYEEEE. In DNA form, the CDR3 reads TGTGCCAGCAGCTTTCGTCAGGCGGGCGGGAATGAGCAGTTCTTC. Translation gives CASSFRQAGGNEQFF.

The V and J genes are TRBV2 and TRBJ1-2, with 7 bases that match TRBD1. Trimming at V came to 5 bases and at J to 7 bases, leaving 4 bases not matched to a gene. The CDR3 contains 12 residues. Germline CDR1 and CDR2: SNHLY and FYNNEI. As DNA, the CDR3 is TGTGCCAGCAGTCCACAGGGGTCTGGCTACACCTTC. The encoded protein is CASSPQGSGYTF.

The rearrangement links TRBV6-4 to TRBJ2-3; 7 bases agree with TRBD1. The CDR3 sequence is 13 residues long. With 6 bases clipped from V and 8 bases from J, the junction kept 8 bases outside the gene matches. Germline-derived CDR1 and CDR2 are MRHNA and SNTAGT. CDR3 residues: CASRSGGVGTQYF. The CDR3 DNA reads as TGTGCCAGCAGATCAGGGGGAGTCGGTACGCAGTATTTT.

The rearrangement links TRBV11-3 to TRBJ2-7, with D possibly matching TRBD2 (7 bases). Trimming took off 5 bases at V and 5 bases at J, with 19 bases between the two ends. Germline CDR1 and CDR2: SGHNT and YENEEA. The CDR3 has 15 residues. Written as DNA, the CDR3 is TGTGCCAGCAGCCCGGTGGTGCAGGGGAGGGACGAGCAGTACTTC. This sequence encodes CASSPVVQGRDEQYF.

The gene calls are TRBV2 and TRBJ2-5, with TRBD2 matching 9 bases. V trimming: 4 bases; J trimming: 4 bases; junction bases outside the gene matches: 4. The CDR3 contains 14 residues. Germline CDR1 SNHLY, CDR2 FYNNEI. The CDR3 sequence is CASSVSAGGETQYF. The CDR3 DNA sequence: TGTGCCAGCAGTGTATCAGCGGGGGGAGAGACCCAGTACTTC.